The 30 T cell receptor beta chains presented below share a single source sample, sequenced in a study of blood T cell repertoires in COVID-19. The protocol was immunoSEQ multiplex PCR, while the TCRdb copy is restricted to in-frame clones and leaves out a portion. The sample yields around 200,000 clones, approximately 86% seen once. The sample consisted of peripheral blood. All receptors come from a man aged 40-55 years with acute or convalescent COVID-19.

V is TRBV11-2 and J is TRBJ1-2; D perhaps matches TRBD1 (6 bases). With 3 bases removed from V and 4 bases from J, the gap between germline ends came to 12 bases. The CDR3 covers 14 residues. Looked up from germline, CDR1 is SGHAT and CDR2 is FQNNGV. DNA of the CDR3: TGTGCCAGCAGCTTGGGGGCAGTTAGCTATGGCTACACCTTC. Protein: CASSLGAVSYGYTF.

This sequence joins TRBV19 and TRBJ1-1; 10 bases agree with TRBD1. The CDR3 loop spans 17 amino acids. The junction had 13 bases not matched to a gene; V was cut back by 5 bases and J by 4 bases. CDR1 is LNHDA, CDR2 SQIVND, per germline (reference sequence). CDR3 bases: TGTGCCAGTAGTTCAGAAGCGGGGACAGGGGCTATCACTGAAGCTTTCTTT. Encoded protein: CASSSEAGTGAITEAFF.

The chain recombines TRBV7-9 with TRBJ2-1; 7 nucleotides agree with TRBD2. The junction had 12 bases not matched to a gene; V was cut back by 5 bases and J by 8 bases. This CDR3 has 15 residues. CDR1 and CDR2 from the germline V gene are SEHNR and FQNEAQ (reference sequence). CDR3 protein: CASSPSLLAYHEQFF. CDR3 nucleotide sequence: TGTGCCAGCAGCCCCTCCTTACTAGCGTACCATGAGCAGTTCTTC.

This sequence joins TRBV4-2 and TRBJ1-3; D perhaps matches TRBD1 (5 bases). The V and J ends lost 0 bases and 2 bases respectively, with 8 bases between them. The length of the CDR3 is 15 residues. Germline assignment: CDR1 LGHNA and CDR2 YNFKEQ. The CDR3 region is CASSQDSRAGNTIYF. In DNA form, the CDR3 reads TGTGCCAGCAGCCAAGATTCCAGGGCTGGAAACACCATATATTTT.

The chain recombines TRBV19 with TRBJ2-1; 11 bases are shared with TRBD2. Germline V CDR1 and CDR2: LNHDA, SQIVND (reference sequence). Losses at the gene ends were 5 bases for V and 4 bases for J; bases not matched to a gene: 4. This CDR3 contains 15 residues. The CDR3 loop reads CASSEVAGGYNEQFF. CDR3 nucleotide sequence: TGTGCCAGTAGTGAGGTAGCGGGAGGGTACAATGAGCAGTTCTTC.

This clone turned up a few times. Distinct nucleotide sequences in the sample also encode this CDR3. The V call is TRBV6-4, the J call TRBJ1-4; 7 nucleotides line up with TRBD1. The length of the CDR3 is 13 residues. Germline values: CDR1 MRHNA, CDR2 SNTAGT. The V segment lost 5 bases and the J segment 6 bases; nucleotides outside the gene matches: 3. CDR3: CASSRDRDEKLFF. DNA of the CDR3: TGTGCCAGCAGTCGCGACAGGGATGAAAAACTGTTTTTT.

The V and J genes are TRBV19 and TRBJ2-6; 8 positions match TRBD1. In germline, CDR1 is LNHDA, CDR2 SQIVND (reference sequence). This CDR3 has 15 residues. Germline trimming cut 7 bases from V and 4 bases from J; bases unmatched to any gene: 6. The CDR3 coding sequence is TGTGCCAGTACCCAACAGGGGGAGGGGGCCAACGTCCTGACTTTC. It yields the protein CASTQQGEGANVLTF.

The genes are TRBV27 and TRBJ2-3; tentatively, D is TRBD2 (5 bases). The germline V and J ends were trimmed by 5 bases and 0 bases, with 18 bases remaining between them. The germline V gene encodes CDR1 MNHEY and CDR2 SMNVEV (reference sequence). The CDR3 has 17 amino acids. This chain's CDR3 is CASSTGLEPTSTDTQYF. CDR3 DNA sequence: TGTGCCAGCAGTACCGGACTCGAACCTACTAGCACAGATACGCAGTATTTT.

The chain carries TRBV27 and TRBJ1-2; weak D call: TRBD1 (6 bases). Germline-derived CDR1 and CDR2 are MNHEY and SMNVEV (reference sequence). This CDR3 spans 14 amino acids. Trimming removed 6 bases at V and 4 bases at J, with 15 bases between. The CDR3 DNA sequence: TGTGCCAGCAGCCCAGTGGACAGCTTCTATGGCTACACCTTC. Its translation: CASSPVDSFYGYTF.

In its sample, this clone was seen many times. J is TRBJ2-1 and V is TRBV4-2; 9 bases map to TRBD1. Germline CDR1 reads LGHNA; CDR2 reads YNFKEQ. CDR3 length: 16 residues. The V gene end was trimmed by 0 bases and the J gene end by 8 bases; junction bases not matched to a gene: 8. For the CDR3, the DNA is TGTGCCAGCAGCCAAGAGGGACAGGGCGTGATAGATGAGCAGTTCTTC. It specifies CASSQEGQGVIDEQFF.

J is TRBJ2-7 and V is TRBV6-5; D ambiguous. The CDR3 runs to 15 residues. V shed 7 bases and J shed 2 bases, with 18 bases lying between them. The germline gives CDR1 MNHEY, CDR2 SVGAGI. In nucleotides, the CDR3 is TGTGCCAGCATAAACCCCGGGTCGATAACCTACGAGCAGTACTTC. Its translation: CASINPGSITYEQYF.

V and J are TRBV5-1 and TRBJ2-7; D gene ambiguous. V was clipped by 2 bases and J by 6 bases, with 6 bases between them. Germline CDR1 and CDR2: SGHRS and YFSETQ. The CDR3 length is 11 residues. The CDR3 DNA reads TGCGCCAGCAGCTTCGGGTTCGAGCAGTACTTC. This codes for CASSFGFEQYF.

The J gene is TRBJ1-1, the V gene TRBV16; 7 positions agree with TRBD1. This CDR3 region has 13 residues. Germline lookup yields CDR1 KGHSY and CDR2 FQNENV. Losses at the gene ends were 3 bases for V and 11 bases for J; bases not matched to a gene: 9. CDR3 bases: TGTGCCAGCAGCCACTCCAGGGGGGTTGGGGCTTTCTTT. Translating it yields CASSHSRGVGAFF.

The chain employs TRBV19 and TRBJ2-5; 7 bases are a match to TRBD2. With 3 bases clipped from V and 9 bases from J, the junction kept 7 bases outside the gene matches. Germline V lookup: CDR1 LNHDA, CDR2 SQIVND (reference sequence). The CDR3 sequence is 13 residues long. The chain's CDR3 is CASSIQGRGAQYF. The CDR3 DNA is TGTGCCAGTAGTATCCAGGGCCGGGGGGCCCAGTACTTC.

This chain's CDR3 is CASSMNPTGGQETQYF. In nucleotides, the CDR3 is TGTGCCAGTAGTATGAACCCCACGGGGGGGCAAGAGACCCAGTACTTC. This sequence joins TRBV19 and TRBJ2-5; 8 nucleotides align to TRBD2. Trimming removed 3 bases from V and 2 bases from J; junction bases left unmatched: 8. Per germline, CDR1 LNHDA and CDR2 SQIVND (reference sequence). The CDR3 totals 16 residues.

This chain uses TRBV4-3 with TRBJ2-6, with 12 bases that match TRBD2. The CDR3 sequence is 20 residues long. V gave up 3 bases and J gave up 0 bases; unmatched junction bases: 9. The germline CDR1 and CDR2 sequences are LGHNA and YSLEER. The CDR3 nucleotides are TGCGCCAGCAGCCAGGGGACTAGCGGGTGGGACCACTCTGGGGCCAACGTCCTGACTTTC. Its translation is CASSQGTSGWDHSGANVLTF.

V and J are TRBV30 and TRBJ1-1; weak D call: TRBD1 (6 bases). Trimming stripped 0 bases from V and 10 bases from J, with 18 bases between. The CDR3 contains 14 residues. Looked up from germline, CDR1 is GTSNPN and CDR2 is SVGIG (reference sequence). Here the CDR3 reads CAWSVPRDNVLAFF. The CDR3 DNA reads TGTGCCTGGAGTGTGCCCCGGGACAACGTCCTAGCTTTCTTT.

V gene TRBV4-1 combines with J gene TRBJ2-7; 7 bases are shared with TRBD2. The V gene's germline CDR1 is MGHRA and CDR2 YSYEKL. V gave up 5 bases and J gave up 3 bases; unmatched junction bases: 4. This CDR3 comprises 13 residues. The CDR3 region is CASSYSGVYEQYF. DNA of the CDR3: TGCGCCAGCAGCTACAGCGGGGTCTACGAGCAGTACTTC.

In DNA, the CDR3 is TGTGCCAGCTCACACCCACTTGGCGAGCAGTACTTC. It codes for CASSHPLGEQYF. The chain carries TRBV18 and TRBJ2-7; D is ambiguous. Per germline, CDR1 KGHSH and CDR2 LQKENI. The V gene lost 4 bases and the J gene lost 6 bases, with 10 bases spanning the gap. This CDR3 has 12 amino acids.

The chain links TRBV6-2 or TRBV6-3 to TRBJ2-1, with a weak D call TRBD1 (5 bases). Germline loops: CDR1 MNHEY, CDR2 SVGEGT. The CDR3 has 12 residues. The ends were cut back, 6 bases at V and 6 bases at J, with 9 bases in the middle. The CDR3 loop reads CASSPQGNEQFF. In nucleotides, the CDR3 is TGTGCCAGCAGCCCCCAGGGCAATGAGCAGTTCTTC.

V usage is TRBV9 and J usage is TRBJ1-5; 8 bases are a match to TRBD1. The CDR3 extends over 17 amino acids. V trimming: 0 bases; J trimming: 5 bases; junction bases outside the gene matches: 10. Per germline, CDR1 SGDLS and CDR2 YYNGEE. The CDR3, as DNA: TGTGCCAGCAGCGTAGGGTCCTCCCCAGGGGGCTATCAGCCCCAGCATTTT. This encodes CASSVGSSPGGYQPQHF.

This clone was counted a single time. J is TRBJ1-5 and V is TRBV19; 8 positions match TRBD1. The CDR3 has 15 amino acids. Germline lookup yields CDR1 LNHDA and CDR2 SQIVND (reference sequence). The junction had 9 bases not matched to a gene; V was cut back by 6 bases and J by 5 bases. The CDR3 nucleotides are TGTGCCAGTAGCCCTCTGGACAGGGACGATCAGCCCCAGCATTTT. Translated: CASSPLDRDDQPQHF.

The chain is built from TRBV6-5 and TRBJ1-2, with 7 bases identical to TRBD1. This CDR3 comprises 15 residues. Germline CDR1 and CDR2: MNHEY and SVGAGI. V was clipped by 6 bases and J by 3 bases; unmatched bases: 10. CDR3 DNA sequence: TGTGCCAGCAGGGCGACAGGGCAAAACTACTATGGCTACACCTTC. Translating gives CASRATGQNYYGYTF.

This sequence joins TRBV9 and TRBJ2-2; a weak D match, TRBD1 (5 bases). Germline loops: CDR1 SGDLS, CDR2 YYNGEE. Trimming removed 7 bases from V and 5 bases from J, with 21 bases in between. The CDR3 has 16 amino acids. CDR3 loop: CASHAQPDSLTGELFF. As DNA, the CDR3 is TGTGCCAGCCACGCCCAGCCCGACAGTTTAACCGGGGAGCTGTTTTTT.

V gene TRBV23-1 combines with J gene TRBJ1-6, with D perhaps TRBD1 (5 bases). TRBV23-1 is an ORF for which the function is uncertain. Trimming took 4 bases from V and 4 from J, leaving 14 bases between them. This CDR3 is 16 amino acids long. The CDR3 DNA is TGCGCCAGCAGTCTAGCAGGGCCCCTATATAATTCACCCCTCCACTTT. Translating gives CASSLAGPLYNSPLHF.

V usage is TRBV7-9 and J usage is TRBJ1-2; D perhaps matches TRBD1 (6 bases). V dropped 3 bases and J dropped 0 bases, with 20 bases sitting between them. Germline V CDR1 and CDR2: SEHNR, FQNEAQ (reference sequence). CDR3 size: 18 residues. The CDR3 region has the DNA TGTGCCAGCAGCTTTTCGACCAGGGGATTAAGGGCTAACTATGGCTACACCTTC. This encodes CASSFSTRGLRANYGYTF.

The table lists this clone with a count of one. The rearrangement uses TRBV18 and TRBJ1-2; TRBD1 agrees at 8 bases. The CDR3 is made up of 14 amino acids. V shed 3 bases and J 4 bases; nucleotides not matched to a gene: 4. Germline V lookup: CDR1 KGHSH, CDR2 LQKENI. The CDR3 DNA sequence: TGTGCCAGCTCACCCATGGACAGGGTCTATGGCTACACCTTC. Its translation: CASSPMDRVYGYTF. The complete variable domain, with remaining parts taken from reference TRBV18 and TRBJ1-2, reads NAGVMQNPRHLVRRRGQEARLRCSPMKGHSHVYWYRQLPEEGLKFMVYLQKENIIDESGMPKERFSAEFPKEGPSILRIQQVVRGDSAAYFCASSPMDRVYGYTFGSGTRLTVV.

The rearrangement links TRBV27 to TRBJ2-2, with D maybe TRBD1 (6 bases). The germline V gene encodes CDR1 MNHEY and CDR2 SMNVEV (reference sequence). Trimming left V 2 bases short and J 6 bases short, with 13 bases between. This CDR3 region has 15 residues. The CDR3 region is CASSLNPTGPGELFF. The CDR3 DNA reads as TGTGCCAGCAGTTTAAACCCTACAGGGCCCGGGGAGCTGTTTTTT.

Written as DNA, the CDR3 is TGTGCCAGCAGGGGACTAGCGGGAGGCCACACCGTGCAGTACTTC. This encodes CASRGLAGGHTVQYF. The V gene is TRBV11-1, the J gene TRBJ2-7; 15 bases map to TRBD2. J was trimmed by 9 bases and V by 6 bases; bases with no gene match: 9. The germline V gene has CDR1 SGHAT and CDR2 FQDESV (reference sequence). CDR3 length equals 15 residues.

This clone appeared a few times. This chain joins TRBV27 and TRBJ1-5; TRBD1 matches 8 bases. Germline V gives CDR1 MNHEY, CDR2 SMNVEV (reference sequence). The CDR3 spans 15 residues. J gave up 4 bases and V 6 bases, and 8 bases lay outside the gene matches. The CDR3 DNA reads TGTGCCAGCAGCAGCGGACAGGGTCAGAATCAGCCCCAGCATTTT. Encoded protein: CASSSGQGQNQPQHF.